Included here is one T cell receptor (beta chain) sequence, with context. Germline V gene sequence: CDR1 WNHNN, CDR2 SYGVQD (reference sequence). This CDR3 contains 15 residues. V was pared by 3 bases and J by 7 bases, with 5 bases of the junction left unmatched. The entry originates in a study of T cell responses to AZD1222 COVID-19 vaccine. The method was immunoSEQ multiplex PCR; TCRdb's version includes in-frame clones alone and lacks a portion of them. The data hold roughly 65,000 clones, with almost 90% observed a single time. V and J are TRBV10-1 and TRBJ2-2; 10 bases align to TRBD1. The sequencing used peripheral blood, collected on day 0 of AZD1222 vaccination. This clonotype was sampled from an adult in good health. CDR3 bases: TGCGCCAGCAGTGACCCGGGACAGGGGATCGGGGAGCTGTTTTTT. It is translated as CASSDPGQGIGELFF.